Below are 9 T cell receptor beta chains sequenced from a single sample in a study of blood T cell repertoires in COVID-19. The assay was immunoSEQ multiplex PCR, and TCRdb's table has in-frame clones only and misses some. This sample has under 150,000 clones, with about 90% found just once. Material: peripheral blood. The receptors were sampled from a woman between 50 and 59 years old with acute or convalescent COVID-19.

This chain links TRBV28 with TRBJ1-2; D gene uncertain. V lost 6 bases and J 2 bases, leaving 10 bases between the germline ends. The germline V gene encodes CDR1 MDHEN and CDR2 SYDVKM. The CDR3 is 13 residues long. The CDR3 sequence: CASSRDTNYGYTF. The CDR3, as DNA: TGTGCCAGCAGCCGCGACACGAACTATGGCTACACCTTC.

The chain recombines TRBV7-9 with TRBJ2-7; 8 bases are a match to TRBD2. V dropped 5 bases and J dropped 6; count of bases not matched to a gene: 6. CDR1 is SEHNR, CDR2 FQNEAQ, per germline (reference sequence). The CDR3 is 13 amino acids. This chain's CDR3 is CASSSAGGAEQYF. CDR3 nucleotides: TGTGCCAGCAGCAGCGCGGGGGGCGCCGAGCAGTACTTC. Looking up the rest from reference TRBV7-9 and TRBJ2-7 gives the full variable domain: DTGVSQNPRHKITKRGQNVTFRCDPISEHNRLYWYRQTLGQGPEFLTYFQNEAQLEKSRLLSDRFSAERPKGSFSTLEIQRTEQGDSAMYLCASSSAGGAEQYFGPGTRLTVT.

For the CDR3, the DNA is TGCAGCATTGCCGGGACAGAAGAGACCCAGTACTTC. The encoded protein is CSIAGTEETQYF. The chain has TRBV29-1 and TRBJ2-5; 7 bases line up with TRBD1. In germline, CDR1 is SQVTM, CDR2 ANQGSEA. V shed 8 bases and J 3 bases; nucleotides not matched to a gene: 6. The CDR3 spans 12 residues.

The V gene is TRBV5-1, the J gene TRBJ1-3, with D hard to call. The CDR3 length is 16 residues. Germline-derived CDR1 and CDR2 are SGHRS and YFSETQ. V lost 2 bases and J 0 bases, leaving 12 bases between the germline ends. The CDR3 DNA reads TGCGCCAGCAGCTTTGGAGCGGTCGACTCTGGAAACACCATATATTTT. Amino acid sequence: CASSFGAVDSGNTIYF. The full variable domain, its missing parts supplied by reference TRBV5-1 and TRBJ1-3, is KAGVTQTPRYLIKTRGQQVTLSCSPISGHRSVSWYQQTPGQGLQFLFEYFSETQRNKGNFPGRFSGRQFSNSRSEMNVSTLELGDSALYLCASSFGAVDSGNTIYFGEGSWLTVV.

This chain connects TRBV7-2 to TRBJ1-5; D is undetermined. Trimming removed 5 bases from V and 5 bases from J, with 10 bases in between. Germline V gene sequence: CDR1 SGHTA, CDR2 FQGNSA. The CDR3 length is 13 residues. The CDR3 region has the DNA TGTGCCAGCAGCGCGGTCGGGGATCAGCCCCAGCATTTT. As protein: CASSAVGDQPQHF.

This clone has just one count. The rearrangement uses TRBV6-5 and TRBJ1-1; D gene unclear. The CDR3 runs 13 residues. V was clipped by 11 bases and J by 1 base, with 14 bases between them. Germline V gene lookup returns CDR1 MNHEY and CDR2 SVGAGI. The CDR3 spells CACSVGENTEAFF. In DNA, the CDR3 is TGTGCCTGCTCCGTCGGAGAGAACACTGAAGCTTTCTTT.

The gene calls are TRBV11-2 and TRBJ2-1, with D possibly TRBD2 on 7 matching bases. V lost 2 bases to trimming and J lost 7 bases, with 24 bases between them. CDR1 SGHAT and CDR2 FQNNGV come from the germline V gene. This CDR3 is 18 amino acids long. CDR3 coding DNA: TGTGCCAGCAGCTTACAGGGGAGGGACACAATTCCGGCGAATGAGCAGTTCTTC. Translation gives CASSLQGRDTIPANEQFF. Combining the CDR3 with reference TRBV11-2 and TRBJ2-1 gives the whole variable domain EAGVAQSPRYKIIEKRQSVAFWCNPISGHATLYWYQQILGQGPKLLIQFQNNGVVDDSQLPKDRFSAERLKGVDSTLKIQPAKLEDSAVYLCASSLQGRDTIPANEQFFGPGTRLTVL.

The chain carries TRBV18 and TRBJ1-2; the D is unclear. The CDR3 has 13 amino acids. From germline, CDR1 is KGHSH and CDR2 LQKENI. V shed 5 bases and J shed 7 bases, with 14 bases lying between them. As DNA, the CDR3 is TGTGCCAGCTCAGTGGGAGAGCTACTTGGCTACACCTTC. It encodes CASSVGELLGYTF.

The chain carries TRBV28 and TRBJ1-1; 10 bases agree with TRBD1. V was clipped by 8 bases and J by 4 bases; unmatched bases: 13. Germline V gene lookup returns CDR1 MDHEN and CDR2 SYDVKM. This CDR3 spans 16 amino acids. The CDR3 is CASRALPGQGSTEAFF. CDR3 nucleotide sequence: TGTGCCAGCCGGGCGCTACCGGGACAGGGGAGCACTGAAGCTTTCTTT.